This T cell receptor (beta chain) was observed in a study of response to subunit inactivated influenza vaccine. This clonotype appeared a few times. From the RT-PCR reads, TCRdb called clonotypes with MiXCR, one entry per CDR3 protein. The sample carries under 850,000 distinct CDR3 sequences, about 18% recorded once. The V end lost 2 bases, the J end lost 4 bases, and 8 bases lay between the germline ends. The CDR3 loop spans 14 amino acids. Germline values: CDR1 MNHEY, CDR2 SVGAGI. This TCR came from a man over 45 who received an inactivated influenza vaccine. The rearrangement uses TRBV6-5 and TRBJ2-2; D possibly uses TRBD1 or TRBD2 (6 bases each). The source was PBMCs from blood, collected roughly 5 days after vaccination. As DNA, the CDR3 is TGTGCCAGCAGTTACGGGGGGCCCACCGGGGAGCTGTTTTTT. This translates into CASSYGGPTGELFF.